The 20 T cell receptor beta chains below come from one sample, sequenced in a study of blood T cell repertoires in COVID-19. Data came from immunoSEQ multiplex PCR; TCRdb stores just in-frame clones and leaves some out. The sample comprises roughly 140,000 clones, 60% to 85% of which are singletons, and over 7% rests with the top ten. Sequenced material: peripheral blood. The receptors were gathered from a man aged 45-65 years with active or convalescent COVID-19.

The chain combines TRBV20-1 with TRBJ2-7, with TRBD2 as a possible D gene (5 bases). The germline V and J ends were trimmed by 3 bases and 1 base, with 16 bases remaining between them. Germline-derived CDR1 and CDR2 are DFQATT and SNEGSKA (reference sequence). The length of the CDR3 is 15 residues. CDR3 amino acids: CSASSFREFSYEQYF. DNA for the CDR3: TGCAGTGCTAGTTCATTTAGGGAGTTTTCCTACGAGCAGTACTTC.

The genes are TRBV7-3 and TRBJ2-5; the D gene is possibly TRBD1 (7 bases). Germline V lookup: CDR1 SGHTA, CDR2 FQGTGA. The CDR3 is 17 amino acids. V gave up 1 base and J gave up 4 bases, with 19 bases separating them. The DNA of the CDR3 is TGTGCCAGCAGCTTAATTAGCGGCAGGGGGGATAGAGAGACCCAGTACTTC. Amino acids: CASSLISGRGDRETQYF.

The chain uses TRBV13 and TRBJ1-3; D possibly corresponds to TRBD1 (6 bases). CDR3 size: 16 residues. Trimming removed 2 bases from V and 0 bases from J, with 11 bases in between. CDR1 and CDR2 from the germline V gene are PRHDT and FYEKMQ (reference sequence). This chain's CDR3 is CASSLNRATSGNTIYF. The DNA for the CDR3 is TGTGCCAGCAGCTTAAACAGGGCGACCTCTGGAAACACCATATATTTT.

CDR3 nucleotide sequence: TGTGCCAGCAGCCGGACTAGCGGGTACAATGAGCAGTTCTTC. Its protein is CASSRTSGYNEQFF. The chain joins TRBV7-3 to TRBJ2-1, with 11 bases that match TRBD2. This CDR3 has 14 amino acids. Germline V gives CDR1 SGHTA, CDR2 FQGTGA. The ends lost 5 bases at V and 4 bases at J; junction bases unmatched: 1.

This clone was seen just once. V gene TRBV11-2 combines with J gene TRBJ1-6; no clear D gene. The V end lost 2 bases, the J end lost 4 bases, and 6 bases lay between the germline ends. Per germline, CDR1 SGHAT and CDR2 FQNNGV. The CDR3 length is 14 residues. CDR3 sequence: CASSLQVYNSPLHF. The CDR3 region has the DNA TGTGCCAGCAGCTTACAGGTGTATAATTCACCCCTCCACTTT.

This rearrangement joins TRBV28 to TRBJ2-3; TRBD2 might be the D (5 bases). The CDR3 loop spans 13 amino acids. V shed 6 bases and J shed 5 bases, with 12 bases lying between them. Germline CDR1 and CDR2: MDHEN and SYDVKM. In nucleotides, the CDR3 is TGTGCCAGCAGCTCGGACTGGAGAGATACGCAGTATTTT. Translating gives CASSSDWRDTQYF.

The chain employs TRBV19 and TRBJ1-6; D not resolved. Deletions cut 4 bases from V and 0 bases from J, with 10 bases between. The CDR3 contains 16 residues. From germline, CDR1 is LNHDA and CDR2 SQIVND (reference sequence). The CDR3 region has the DNA TGTGCCAGTAGTACTGACTTAACCTCCTATAATTCACCCCTCCACTTT. Amino acid sequence: CASSTDLTSYNSPLHF.

The gene calls are TRBV2 and TRBJ1-4; D is unresolved. This CDR3 is 10 amino acids long. The V end lost 11 bases, the J end lost 7 bases, and 8 bases lay between the germline ends. The germline gives CDR1 SNHLY, CDR2 FYNNEI. CDR3 region: CAWRGEKLFF. For the CDR3, the DNA is TGTGCCTGGCGGGGTGAAAAACTGTTTTTT.

This clone appeared a few times. The gene calls are TRBV5-1 and TRBJ2-2; D remains unclear. V lost 0 bases and J 7 bases, leaving 10 bases between the germline ends. The CDR3 is 14 amino acids. CDR1 is SGHRS and CDR2 is YFSETQ in the germline V gene. CDR3 residues: CASSLEPTLGELFF. The DNA for the CDR3 is TGCGCCAGCAGCTTGGAGCCGACACTCGGGGAGCTGTTTTTT.

V usage is TRBV19 and J usage is TRBJ2-2; D ambiguous. Germline V CDR1 and CDR2: LNHDA, SQIVND (reference sequence). The CDR3 consists of 14 residues. V shed 7 bases and J shed 6 bases, with 15 bases lying between them. This CDR3 is CASKENGVSGELFF. CDR3 sequence (DNA): TGTGCCAGTAAGGAGAATGGTGTGTCCGGGGAGCTGTTTTTT.

The gene calls are TRBV6-1 and TRBJ1-1; tentatively, D is TRBD1 (5 bases). In germline, CDR1 is MNHNS, CDR2 SASEGT. This CDR3 region has 17 residues. Trimming removed 0 bases from V and 0 bases from J, with 14 bases in between. The CDR3 region is CASSEARGSGVNTEAFF. The CDR3 bases are TGTGCCAGCAGTGAAGCGCGGGGTTCGGGGGTGAACACTGAAGCTTTCTTT.

V gene TRBV27 combines with J gene TRBJ2-3; 7 bases are a match to TRBD2. V shed 7 bases, J shed 5 bases, and the junction held 12 bases outside the gene matches. Germline V gene sequence: CDR1 MNHEY, CDR2 SMNVEV (reference sequence). The CDR3 spans 15 residues. The CDR3 region has the DNA TGTGCCAGCAAAGTGGGGAGCGGGGCGGGAGATACGCAGTATTTT. Its translation is CASKVGSGAGDTQYF.

This clone was found once. V gene TRBV7-3 combines with J gene TRBJ2-3, with a weak D call TRBD1 (5 bases). V was shortened by 0 bases and J by 1 base, with 8 bases between the two germline ends. CDR3 size: 15 residues. Germline CDR1 and CDR2: SGHTA and FQGTGA. This chain's CDR3 is CASSLTDIGTDTQYF. In nucleotides, the CDR3 is TGTGCCAGCAGCTTAACGGACATCGGCACAGATACGCAGTATTTT.

The chain uses TRBV28 and TRBJ2-7; 9 nucleotides line up with TRBD1. The CDR3 runs to 14 residues. Losses at the gene ends were 6 bases for V and 3 bases for J; bases not matched to a gene: 6. Germline assignment: CDR1 MDHEN and CDR2 SYDVKM. The CDR3 bases are TGTGCCAGCAGCGTGATGGACAGGGGCTACGAGCAGTACTTC. This codes for CASSVMDRGYEQYF.

This chain links TRBV19 with TRBJ2-1, with D uncertain. The germline gives CDR1 LNHDA, CDR2 SQIVND (reference sequence). Trimming shortened V by 5 bases and J by 10 bases, and 12 bases separated the two germline ends. This CDR3 spans 12 amino acids. The chain's CDR3 is CASSRGPVEQFF. CDR3 in DNA: TGTGCCAGTAGTCGTGGCCCAGTAGAGCAGTTCTTC.

The chain uses TRBV7-2 and TRBJ1-5; TRBD1 might be the D (5 bases). The ends were cut back, 5 bases at V and 2 bases at J, with 19 bases in the middle. This CDR3 region has 17 residues. Germline assignment: CDR1 SGHTA and CDR2 FQGNSA. The CDR3 reads CASSIRAGALGNQPQHF. The CDR3 bases are TGTGCCAGCAGCATCCGAGCTGGGGCGCTGGGCAATCAGCCCCAGCATTTT. Full variable domain (remainder filled in from reference TRBV7-2 and TRBJ1-5): GAGVSQSPSNKVTEKGKDVELRCDPISGHTALYWYRQSLGQGLEFLIYFQGNSAPDKSGLPSDRFSAERTGGSVSTLTIQRTQQEDSAVYLCASSIRAGALGNQPQHFGDGTRLSIL.

This clone was detected only a few times. The rearrangement joins TRBV19 to TRBJ2-2; 9 bases are shared with TRBD1. Unmatched junction bases numbered 9, after V lost 6 bases and J lost 4 bases. The CDR3 is made up of 16 amino acids. The V gene's germline CDR1 is LNHDA and CDR2 SQIVND (reference sequence). As DNA, the CDR3 is TGTGCCAGTAGATGGGAGGGACAGGGCACCACCGGGGAGCTGTTTTTT. Translating it yields CASRWEGQGTTGELFF.

The rearrangement joins TRBV6-2 or TRBV6-3 to TRBJ1-2, with D tentatively TRBD1 (5 bases). The CDR3 runs 12 residues. Germline V gene lookup returns CDR1 MNHEY and CDR2 SVGEGT. Trimming took 2 bases from V and 8 from J, leaving 9 bases between them. The CDR3 DNA reads as TGTGCCAGCAGTTACCGCAGGGTCGGCTACACCTTC. This codes for CASSYRRVGYTF.

The chain is built from TRBV11-2 and TRBJ1-1; D is undetermined. V shed 1 base and J shed 6 bases, with 9 bases lying between them. Germline CDR1 SGHAT, CDR2 FQNNGV. The CDR3 extends over 13 amino acids. The CDR3 sequence is CASSLGQRSEAFF. CDR3 DNA sequence: TGTGCCAGCAGCTTAGGCCAGCGCTCTGAAGCTTTCTTT. Full variable domain (remainder filled in from reference TRBV11-2 and TRBJ1-1): EAGVAQSPRYKIIEKRQSVAFWCNPISGHATLYWYQQILGQGPKLLIQFQNNGVVDDSQLPKDRFSAERLKGVDSTLKIQPAKLEDSAVYLCASSLGQRSEAFFGQGTRLTVV.

On this clone itself: At one of its ends the junction is not consistent with the germline gene, which may arise from a read error. The chain joins TRBV5-4 to TRBJ2-2; 9 nucleotides align to TRBD2. There are 17 residues in the CDR3. Germline V gene data show CDR1 as SGHNT and CDR2 as YYREEE (reference sequence). The CDR3, as DNA: TGTGCCAGCAGCCCTGCTGGACTAGCGAAGAACTCCGGGGAGCTGTTTTTT. Translating it yields CASSPAGLAKNSGELFF.